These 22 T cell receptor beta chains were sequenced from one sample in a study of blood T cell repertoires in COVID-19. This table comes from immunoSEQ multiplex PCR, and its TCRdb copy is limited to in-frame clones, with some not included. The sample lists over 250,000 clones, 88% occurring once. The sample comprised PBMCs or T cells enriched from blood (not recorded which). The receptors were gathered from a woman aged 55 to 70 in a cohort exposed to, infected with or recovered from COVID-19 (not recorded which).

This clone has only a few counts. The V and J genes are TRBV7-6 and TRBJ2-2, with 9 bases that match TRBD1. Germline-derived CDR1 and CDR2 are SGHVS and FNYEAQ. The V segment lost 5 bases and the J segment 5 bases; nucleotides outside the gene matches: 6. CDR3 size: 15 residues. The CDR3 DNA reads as TGTGCCAGCAGCCTGGGACAGGGCGCGACCGGGGAGCTGTTTTTT. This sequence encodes CASSLGQGATGELFF.

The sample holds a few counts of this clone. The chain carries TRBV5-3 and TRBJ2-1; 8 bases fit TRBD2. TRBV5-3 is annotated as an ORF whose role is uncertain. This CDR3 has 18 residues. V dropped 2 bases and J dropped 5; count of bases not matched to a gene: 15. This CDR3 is CARSLREGERVKNNEQFF. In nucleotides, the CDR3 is TGTGCCAGAAGCTTACGGGAGGGAGAACGGGTGAAGAACAATGAGCAGTTCTTC.

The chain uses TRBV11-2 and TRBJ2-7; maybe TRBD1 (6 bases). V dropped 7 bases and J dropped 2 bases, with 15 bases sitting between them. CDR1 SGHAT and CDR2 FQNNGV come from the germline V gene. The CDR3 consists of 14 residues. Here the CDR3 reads CASTLRGKTYEQYF. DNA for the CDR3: TGTGCCAGCACCCTTAGGGGGAAGACCTACGAGCAGTACTTC. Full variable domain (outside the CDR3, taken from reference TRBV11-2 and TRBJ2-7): EAGVAQSPRYKIIEKRQSVAFWCNPISGHATLYWYQQILGQGPKLLIQFQNNGVVDDSQLPKDRFSAERLKGVDSTLKIQPAKLEDSAVYLCASTLRGKTYEQYFGPGTRLTVT.

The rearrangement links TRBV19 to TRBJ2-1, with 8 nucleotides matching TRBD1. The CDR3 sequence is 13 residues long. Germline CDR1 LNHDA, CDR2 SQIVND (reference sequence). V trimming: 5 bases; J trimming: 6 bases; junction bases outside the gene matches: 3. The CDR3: CASSSDRGNEQFF. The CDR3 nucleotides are TGTGCCAGTAGTTCTGACAGGGGCAATGAGCAGTTCTTC.

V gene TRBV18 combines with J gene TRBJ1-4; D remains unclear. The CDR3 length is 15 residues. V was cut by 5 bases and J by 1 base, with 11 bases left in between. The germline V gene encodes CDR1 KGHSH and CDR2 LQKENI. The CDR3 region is CASSSVSGTNEKLFF. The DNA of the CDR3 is TGTGCCAGCTCAAGCGTTTCTGGAACTAATGAAAAACTGTTTTTT.

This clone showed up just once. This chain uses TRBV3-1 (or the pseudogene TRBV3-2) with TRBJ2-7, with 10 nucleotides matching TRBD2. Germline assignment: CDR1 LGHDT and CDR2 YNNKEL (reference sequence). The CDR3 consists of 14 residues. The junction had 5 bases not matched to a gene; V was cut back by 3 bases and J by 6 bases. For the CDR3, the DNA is TGTGCCAGCAGCCAGCTTCTAGCGGGAGTCGAGCAGTACTTC. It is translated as CASSQLLAGVEQYF.

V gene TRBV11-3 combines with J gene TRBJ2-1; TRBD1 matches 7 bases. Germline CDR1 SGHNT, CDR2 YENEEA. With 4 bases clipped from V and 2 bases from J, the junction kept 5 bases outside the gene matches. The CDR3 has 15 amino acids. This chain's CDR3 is CASSSGRGTYNEQFF. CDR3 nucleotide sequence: TGTGCCAGCAGCTCCGGCAGGGGGACCTACAATGAGCAGTTCTTC.

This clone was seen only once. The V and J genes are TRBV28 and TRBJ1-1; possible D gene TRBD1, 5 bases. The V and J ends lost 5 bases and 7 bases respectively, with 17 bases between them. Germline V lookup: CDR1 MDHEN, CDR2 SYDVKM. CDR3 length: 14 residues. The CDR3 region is CASSPTFGTHEAFF. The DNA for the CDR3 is TGTGCCAGCAGTCCTACGTTCGGGACTCATGAAGCTTTCTTT.

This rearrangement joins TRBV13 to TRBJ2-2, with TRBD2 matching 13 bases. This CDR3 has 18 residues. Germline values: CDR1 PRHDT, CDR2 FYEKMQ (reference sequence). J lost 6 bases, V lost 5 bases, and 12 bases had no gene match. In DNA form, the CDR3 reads TGTGCCAGCAGCGCAGCCCGACTAGCGGGAGGATCGTCCGGGGAGCTGTTTTTT. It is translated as CASSAARLAGGSSGELFF.

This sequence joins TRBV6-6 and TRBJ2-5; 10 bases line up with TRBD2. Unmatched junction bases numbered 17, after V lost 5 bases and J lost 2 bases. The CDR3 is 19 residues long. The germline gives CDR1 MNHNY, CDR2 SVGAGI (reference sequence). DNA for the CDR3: TGTGCCAGCAGTCCCGTCCTAGCGGGAGTAAGGGCAATTCAAGAGACCCAGTACTTC. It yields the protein CASSPVLAGVRAIQETQYF.

DNA of the CDR3: TGTGCCAGCAAAGAACAGGGGGGGACAGATACGCAGTATTTT. Protein product: CASKEQGGTDTQYF. V usage is TRBV6-5 and J usage is TRBJ2-3, with D perhaps TRBD1 (8 bases). The germline gives CDR1 MNHEY, CDR2 SVGAGI. This CDR3 is 14 amino acids long. V lost 7 bases and J lost 3, with 14 bases in between.

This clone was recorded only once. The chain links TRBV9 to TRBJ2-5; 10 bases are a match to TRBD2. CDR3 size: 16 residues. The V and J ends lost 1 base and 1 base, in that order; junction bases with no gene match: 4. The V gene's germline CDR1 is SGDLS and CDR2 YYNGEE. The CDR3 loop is CASSVLAGVAQETQYF. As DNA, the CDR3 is TGTGCCAGCAGCGTACTAGCGGGAGTCGCCCAAGAGACCCAGTACTTC.

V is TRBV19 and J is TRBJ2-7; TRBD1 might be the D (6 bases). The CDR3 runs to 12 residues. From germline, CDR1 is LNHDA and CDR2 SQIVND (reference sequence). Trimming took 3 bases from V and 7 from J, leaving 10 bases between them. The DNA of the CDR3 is TGTGCCAGTAGTATCAGGGGATCGGAGCAGTACTTC. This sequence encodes CASSIRGSEQYF.

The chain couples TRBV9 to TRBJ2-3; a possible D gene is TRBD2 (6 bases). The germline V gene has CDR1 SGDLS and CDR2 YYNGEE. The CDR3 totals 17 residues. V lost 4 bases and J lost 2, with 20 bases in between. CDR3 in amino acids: CASSSLRGTGFTDTQYF. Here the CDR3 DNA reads TGTGCCAGCAGCTCCCTCCGGGGGACTGGATTCACAGATACGCAGTATTTT.

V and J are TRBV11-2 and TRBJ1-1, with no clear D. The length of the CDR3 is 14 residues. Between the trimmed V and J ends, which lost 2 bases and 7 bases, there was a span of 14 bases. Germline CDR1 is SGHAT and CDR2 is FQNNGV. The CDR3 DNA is TGTGCCAGCAGCTTACATAGCGGATCTTATGAAGCTTTCTTT. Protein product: CASSLHSGSYEAFF. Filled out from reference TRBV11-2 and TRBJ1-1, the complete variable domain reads EAGVAQSPRYKIIEKRQSVAFWCNPISGHATLYWYQQILGQGPKLLIQFQNNGVVDDSQLPKDRFSAERLKGVDSTLKIQPAKLEDSAVYLCASSLHSGSYEAFFGQGTRLTVV.

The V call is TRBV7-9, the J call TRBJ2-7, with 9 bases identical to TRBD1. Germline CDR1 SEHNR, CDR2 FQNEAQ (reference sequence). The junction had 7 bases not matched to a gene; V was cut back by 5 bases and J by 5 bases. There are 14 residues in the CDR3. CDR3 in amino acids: CASSRGTGLDEQYF. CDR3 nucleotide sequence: TGTGCCAGCAGCCGCGGGACAGGGTTGGACGAGCAGTACTTC.

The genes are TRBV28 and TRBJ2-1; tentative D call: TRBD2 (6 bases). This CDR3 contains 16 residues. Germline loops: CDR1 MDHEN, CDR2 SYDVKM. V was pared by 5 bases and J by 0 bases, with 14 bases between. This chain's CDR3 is CASSPRDWSSYNEQFF. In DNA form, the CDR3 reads TGTGCCAGCAGTCCCCGGGACTGGAGCTCCTACAATGAGCAGTTCTTC.

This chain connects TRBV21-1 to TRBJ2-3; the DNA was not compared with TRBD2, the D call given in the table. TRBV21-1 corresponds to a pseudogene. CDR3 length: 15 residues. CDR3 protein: CASIKVQLHADTQYF. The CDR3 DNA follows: TGTGCCAGCATCAAAGTCCAACTCCACGCAGATACGCAGTATTTT.

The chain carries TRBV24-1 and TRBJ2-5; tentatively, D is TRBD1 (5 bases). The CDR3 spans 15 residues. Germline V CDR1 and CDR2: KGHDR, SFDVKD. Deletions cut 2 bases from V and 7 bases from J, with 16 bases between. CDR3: CATSDSRSGKGTQYF. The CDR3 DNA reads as TGTGCCACCAGTGATTCGAGGTCAGGGAAAGGGACCCAGTACTTC.

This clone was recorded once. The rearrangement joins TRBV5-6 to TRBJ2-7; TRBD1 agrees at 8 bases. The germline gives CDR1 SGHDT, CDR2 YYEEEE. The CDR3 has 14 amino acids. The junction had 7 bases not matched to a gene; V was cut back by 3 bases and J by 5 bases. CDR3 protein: CASSSLDREHEQYF. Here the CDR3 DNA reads TGTGCCAGCAGCTCTTTGGACAGGGAACACGAGCAGTACTTC.

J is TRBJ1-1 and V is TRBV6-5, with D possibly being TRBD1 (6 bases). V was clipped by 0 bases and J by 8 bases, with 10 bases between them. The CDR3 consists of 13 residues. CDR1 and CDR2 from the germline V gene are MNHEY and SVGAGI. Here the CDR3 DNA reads TGTGCCAGCAGTTACTCGCGAGGACAGGAAGCTTTCTTT. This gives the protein CASSYSRGQEAFF.

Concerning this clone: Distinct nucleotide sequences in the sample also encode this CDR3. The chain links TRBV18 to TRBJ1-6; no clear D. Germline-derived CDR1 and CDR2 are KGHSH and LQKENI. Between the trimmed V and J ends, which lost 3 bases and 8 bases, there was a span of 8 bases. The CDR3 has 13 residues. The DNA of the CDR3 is TGTGCCAGCTCACCCGGGAGAGATTCACCCCTCCACTTT. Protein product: CASSPGRDSPLHF.